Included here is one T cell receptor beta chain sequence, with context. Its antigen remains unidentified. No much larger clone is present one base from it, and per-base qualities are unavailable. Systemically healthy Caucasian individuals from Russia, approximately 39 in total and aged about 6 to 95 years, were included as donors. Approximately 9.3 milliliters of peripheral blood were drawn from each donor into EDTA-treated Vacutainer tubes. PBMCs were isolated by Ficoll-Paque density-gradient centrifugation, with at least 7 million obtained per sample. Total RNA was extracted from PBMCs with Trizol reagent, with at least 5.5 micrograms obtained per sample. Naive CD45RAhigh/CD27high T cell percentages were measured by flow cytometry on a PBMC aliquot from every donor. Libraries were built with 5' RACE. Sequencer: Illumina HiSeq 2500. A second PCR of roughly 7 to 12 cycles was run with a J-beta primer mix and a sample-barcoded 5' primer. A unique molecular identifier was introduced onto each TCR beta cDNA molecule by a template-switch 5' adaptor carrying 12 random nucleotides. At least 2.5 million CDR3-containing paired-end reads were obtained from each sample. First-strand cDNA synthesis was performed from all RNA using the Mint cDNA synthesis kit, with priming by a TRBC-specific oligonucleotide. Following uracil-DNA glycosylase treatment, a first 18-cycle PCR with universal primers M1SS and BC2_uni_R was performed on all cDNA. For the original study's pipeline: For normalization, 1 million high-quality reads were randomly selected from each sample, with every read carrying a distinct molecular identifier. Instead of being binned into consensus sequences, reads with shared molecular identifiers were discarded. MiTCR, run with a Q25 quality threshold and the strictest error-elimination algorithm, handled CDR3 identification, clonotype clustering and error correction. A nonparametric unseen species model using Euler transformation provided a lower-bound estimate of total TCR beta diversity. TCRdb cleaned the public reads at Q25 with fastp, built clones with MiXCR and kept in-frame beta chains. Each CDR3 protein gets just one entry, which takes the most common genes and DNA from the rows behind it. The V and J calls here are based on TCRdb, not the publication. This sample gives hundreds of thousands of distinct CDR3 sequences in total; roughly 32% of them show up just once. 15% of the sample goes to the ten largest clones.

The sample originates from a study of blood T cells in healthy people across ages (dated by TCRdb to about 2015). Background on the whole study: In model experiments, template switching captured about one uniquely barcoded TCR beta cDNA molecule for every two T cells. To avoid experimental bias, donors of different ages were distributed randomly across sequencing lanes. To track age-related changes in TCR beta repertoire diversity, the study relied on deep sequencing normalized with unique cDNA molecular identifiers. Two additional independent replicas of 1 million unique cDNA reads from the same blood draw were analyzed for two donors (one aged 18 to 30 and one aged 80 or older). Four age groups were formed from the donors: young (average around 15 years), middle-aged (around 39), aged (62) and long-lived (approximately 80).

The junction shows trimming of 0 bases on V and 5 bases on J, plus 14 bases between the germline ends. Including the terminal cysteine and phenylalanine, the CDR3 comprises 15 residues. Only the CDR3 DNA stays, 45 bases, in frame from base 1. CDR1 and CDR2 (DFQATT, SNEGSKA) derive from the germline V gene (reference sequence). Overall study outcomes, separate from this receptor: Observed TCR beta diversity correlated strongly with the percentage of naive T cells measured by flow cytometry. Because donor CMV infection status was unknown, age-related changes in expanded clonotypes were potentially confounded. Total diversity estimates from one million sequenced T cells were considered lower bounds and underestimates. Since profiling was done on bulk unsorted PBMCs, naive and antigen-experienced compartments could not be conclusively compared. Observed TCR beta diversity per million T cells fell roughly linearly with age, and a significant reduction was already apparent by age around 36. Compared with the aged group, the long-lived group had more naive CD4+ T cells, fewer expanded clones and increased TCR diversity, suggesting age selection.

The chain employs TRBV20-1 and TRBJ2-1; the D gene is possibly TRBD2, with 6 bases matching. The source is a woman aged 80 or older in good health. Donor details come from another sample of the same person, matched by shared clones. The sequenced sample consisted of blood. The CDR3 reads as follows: CSAREASEDHNEQFF. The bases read TGCAGTGCTAGAGAGGCTAGCGAGGACCACAATGAGCAGTTCTTC.